The 13 T cell receptor beta chains reported below all come from one sample, sequenced in a study of patients and donors after allogeneic stem cell transplantation. TCRdb re-called the RT-PCR reads with MiXCR, one entry per CDR3 protein. The table shows 87,000 or so distinct CDR3 sequences, with just under 5% occurring only once. Material for sequencing was blood, either unsorted or a sorted T cell fraction (not recorded which). These receptors all stem from a human donor who was either an allogeneic HSCT recipient or a stem cell or donor lymphocyte infusion donor (not recorded which). It is not recorded whose cells these are; they may come from a transplant donor.

Many counts were recorded for this clonotype. The rearrangement uses TRBV2 and TRBJ2-2; 7 bases are a match to TRBD1. The germline gives CDR1 SNHLY, CDR2 FYNNEI. The V gene end was trimmed by 6 bases and the J gene end by 2 bases; junction bases not matched to a gene: 6. The CDR3 extends over 15 amino acids. CDR3: CASRPDRVNTGELFF. The CDR3 DNA sequence: TGTGCCAGCAGACCCGACAGGGTAAACACCGGGGAGCTGTTTTTT.

The table lists this clonotype with a few counts. CDR3 in DNA: TGTGCCAGCAGTTACTCGTGGACCTCCTATAATTCACCCCTCCACTTT. Translation: CASSYSWTSYNSPLHF. This rearrangement joins TRBV6-5 to TRBJ1-6; no reliable D call. V lost 0 bases to trimming and J lost 0 bases, with 6 bases between them. The CDR3 runs to 16 residues. The germline V gene has CDR1 MNHEY and CDR2 SVGAGI.

This clonotype was seen ten or more times. This chain joins TRBV2 and TRBJ1-2, with D unclear. CDR3 length equals 13 residues. Germline V gene lookup returns CDR1 SNHLY and CDR2 FYNNEI. Trimming removed 6 bases from V and 0 bases from J, with 8 bases in between. The CDR3 DNA sequence: TGTGCCAGCAGCCCCGAAGCTAACTATGGCTACACCTTC. Translation: CASSPEANYGYTF.

In this sample, this clonotype turned up many times. The rearrangement joins TRBV7-2 to TRBJ2-1; D is possibly TRBD2 (6 bases). Germline lookup yields CDR1 SGHTA and CDR2 FQGNSA. This CDR3 has 16 amino acids. V lost 3 bases to trimming and J lost 2 bases, with 14 bases between them. Here the CDR3 DNA reads TGTGCCAGCAGCTTGGGCTTGTCTAGCGCCTACAATGAGCAGTTCTTC. This encodes CASSLGLSSAYNEQFF.

This sequence joins TRBV15 and TRBJ2-7; maybe TRBD2 (6 bases). Germline V lookup: CDR1 LNHNV, CDR2 YYDKDF (reference sequence). The CDR3 is made up of 15 amino acids. Trimming removed 0 bases at V and 0 bases at J, with 9 bases between. The CDR3: CATSRDGGISYEQYF. The CDR3 DNA reads TGTGCCACCAGCAGAGATGGCGGGATCTCCTACGAGCAGTACTTC.

The chain carries TRBV28 and TRBJ2-5; TRBD1 matches at 9 bases. The CDR3 runs to 16 residues. Unmatched junction bases numbered 9, after V lost 5 bases and J lost 2 bases. Germline V gene sequence: CDR1 MDHEN, CDR2 SYDVKM. The CDR3 loop is CASSTQGALGQETQYF. The CDR3 DNA is TGTGCCAGCAGTACACAGGGGGCGCTGGGGCAAGAGACCCAGTACTTC.

This clonotype was seen ten or more times. The chain carries TRBV6-5 and TRBJ1-4, with D hard to call. This CDR3 has 15 residues. Per germline, CDR1 MNHEY and CDR2 SVGAGI. The ends were cut back, 2 bases at V and 2 bases at J, with 9 bases in the middle. The CDR3 protein is CASSYRGKTNEKLFF. The CDR3 DNA is TGTGCCAGCAGTTACCGCGGGAAGACTAATGAAAAACTGTTTTTT.

This clonotype was seen at least ten times. The chain is built from TRBV24-1 and TRBJ2-2; unclear D gene. The CDR3 is made up of 12 amino acids. V was trimmed by 4 bases and J by 6 bases, leaving 5 bases between them. CDR1 KGHDR and CDR2 SFDVKD come from the germline V gene. The CDR3 here is CATSDRPGELFF. Written as DNA, the CDR3 is TGTGCCACCAGTGACCGTCCCGGGGAGCTGTTTTTT.

This clonotype was seen repeatedly, ten times or more. The chain is built from TRBV20-1 and TRBJ1-1; weak D call: TRBD1 (6 bases). The germline V gene encodes CDR1 DFQATT and CDR2 SNEGSKA (reference sequence). The V and J ends lost 6 bases and 0 bases respectively, with 11 bases between them. The CDR3 is 13 amino acids. Here the CDR3 reads CSALGGMNTEAFF. CDR3 DNA: TGCAGTGCCCTAGGGGGGATGAACACTGAAGCTTTCTTT.

This clonotype appeared many times. The rearrangement uses TRBV12-3 or TRBV12-4 and TRBJ2-1, with 11 positions matching TRBD2. J lost 5 bases, V lost 2 bases, and 5 bases had no gene match. There are 16 residues in the CDR3. The CDR3 DNA reads TGTGCCAGCAGTTTAATGGGACTAGCGGACCACAATGAGCAGTTCTTC. This encodes CASSLMGLADHNEQFF.

This clonotype was counted ten times or more. The chain recombines TRBV9 with TRBJ1-6; no firm D call. This CDR3 contains 16 residues. The germline V gene encodes CDR1 SGDLS and CDR2 YYNGEE. Trimming shortened V by 4 bases and J by 0 bases, and 11 bases separated the two germline ends. CDR3 sequence reads: CASSPQPSSYNSPLHF. The CDR3 DNA follows: TGTGCCAGCAGCCCTCAACCTAGCTCCTATAATTCACCCCTCCACTTT.

This clonotype was observed many times. The chain employs TRBV2 and TRBJ2-3; no clear D gene. The CDR3 is made up of 14 amino acids. Trimming shortened V by 4 bases and J by 4 bases, and 12 bases separated the two germline ends. From germline, CDR1 is SNHLY and CDR2 FYNNEI. For the CDR3, the DNA is TGTGCCAGCAGTGGGTTATCTCTCGCAGATACGCAGTATTTT. Its protein is CASSGLSLADTQYF.

This clonotype was counted at least ten times. The chain combines TRBV6-1 with TRBJ1-5; 12 bases line up with TRBD1. The CDR3 has 16 amino acids. Germline CDR1 reads MNHNS; CDR2 reads SASEGT. V was clipped by 4 bases and J by 6 bases; unmatched bases: 7. The chain's CDR3 is CASSGPGTGGSQPQHF. CDR3 sequence (DNA): TGTGCCAGCAGTGGACCCGGGACAGGGGGCTCTCAGCCCCAGCATTTT.